Listed below are T cell receptor beta chains from one sample, sequenced in a study of spatial heterogeneity in lung cancer. Each CDR3 protein is one row after TCRdb ran MiXCR on the 5' RACE reads. This sample has around 26,000 distinct CDR3 sequences, with around 8.8% found just once. The source material was lung tumor tissue, sampled at surgery. The receptors were gathered from a male donor with early-stage non-small cell lung cancer. Each CDR3 is given with its conserved first and last residue. The D gene is left open where the match is weak. Size is stated for part of the rows, as once, few or many counts, or as a class when the clone is expanded.

j_call: TRBJ2-2; d_call: NA; cdr3_length: 18; clone_size: many; v_call: TRBV7-3; cdr3_aa: CASSPLMPTDANTGELFF; cdr3_nt: TGTGCCAGCAGCCCACTTATGCCGACAGACGCGAACACCGGGGAGCTGTTTTTT
j_call: TRBJ1-2; d_call: NA; cdr3_length: 12; clone_size: many; v_call: TRBV27; cdr3_aa: CASSPGGDGYTF; cdr3_nt: TGTGCCAGCAGTCCTGGGGGGGATGGCTACACCTTC
j_call: TRBJ2-1; d_call: TRBD1; cdr3_length: 12; clone_size: few; v_call: TRBV20-1; cdr3_aa: CSAPDREIEQFF; cdr3_nt: TGCAGTGCTCCTGACAGGGAGATTGAGCAGTTCTTC
j_call: TRBJ1-5; d_call: NA; cdr3_length: 14; clone_size: many; v_call: TRBV7-2; cdr3_aa: CASSSTGWDQPQHF; cdr3_nt: TGTGCCAGCAGCTCCACAGGGTGGGATCAGCCCCAGCATTTT
j_call: TRBJ2-5; d_call: NA; cdr3_length: 16; clone_size: NA; v_call: TRBV7-8; cdr3_aa: CASSLVLPGWGETQYF; cdr3_nt: TGTGCCAGCAGCTTAGTCCTTCCAGGGTGGGGAGAGACCCAGTACTTC
j_call: TRBJ2-3; d_call: NA; cdr3_length: 14; clone_size: few; v_call: TRBV6-5; cdr3_aa: CASSSPGDTDTQYF; cdr3_nt: TGTGCCAGCAGCTCTCCGGGTGACACAGATACGCAGTATTTT
j_call: TRBJ2-1; d_call: NA; cdr3_length: 14; clone_size: many; v_call: TRBV28; cdr3_aa: CASSPGGRSFGQFF; cdr3_nt: TGTGCCAGCAGCCCCGGGGGCCGTTCCTTTGGGCAGTTCTTC
j_call: TRBJ2-2; d_call: NA; cdr3_length: 14; clone_size: many; v_call: TRBV5-1; cdr3_aa: CASREGPNTGELFF; cdr3_nt: TGCGCCAGCAGGGAGGGCCCGAACACCGGGGAGCTGTTTTTT
j_call: TRBJ2-3; d_call: NA; cdr3_length: 17; clone_size: NA; v_call: TRBV3-2; cdr3_aa: CATMPLPGLAGGHTQYF; cdr3_nt: TGTGCCACCATGCCACTTCCGGGACTAGCGGGAGGCCATACGCAGTATTTT
j_call: TRBJ2-7; d_call: TRBD1; cdr3_length: 15; clone_size: NA; v_call: TRBV4-1; cdr3_aa: CASSQSGQGGYEQYF; cdr3_nt: TGCGCCAGCAGCCAGTCGGGACAGGGCGGCTACGAGCAGTACTTC
j_call: TRBJ2-1; d_call: TRBD1; cdr3_length: 14; clone_size: many; v_call: TRBV20-1; cdr3_aa: CSAPPGGESNEQFF; cdr3_nt: TGCAGTGCCCCCCCAGGGGGCGAATCCAATGAGCAGTTCTTC
j_call: TRBJ1-4; d_call: NA; cdr3_length: 15; clone_size: many; v_call: TRBV5-1; cdr3_aa: CASSSSGRGNEKLFF; cdr3_nt: TGCGCCAGCAGCTCATCCGGCCGTGGTAATGAAAAACTGTTTTTT
j_call: TRBJ2-1; d_call: NA; cdr3_length: 15; clone_size: many; v_call: TRBV27; cdr3_aa: CATANTFGSYNEQFF; cdr3_nt: TGTGCCACAGCTAACACATTTGGCTCCTACAATGAGCAGTTCTTC
j_call: TRBJ2-7; d_call: NA; cdr3_length: 15; clone_size: many; v_call: TRBV6-2/TRBV6-3; cdr3_aa: CASVNHGGPTYEQYF; cdr3_nt: TGTGCCAGCGTCAACCACGGCGGCCCCACCTACGAGCAGTACTTC
j_call: TRBJ2-1; d_call: NA; cdr3_length: 18; clone_size: many; v_call: TRBV4-3; cdr3_aa: CASSQDGTDRSSYNEQFF; cdr3_nt: TGCGCCAGCAGCCAAGACGGAACCGACAGGAGCTCCTACAATGAGCAGTTCTTC
j_call: TRBJ1-5; d_call: NA; cdr3_length: 19; clone_size: many; v_call: TRBV28; cdr3_aa: CASTKGGGSLQYSNQPQHF; cdr3_nt: TGTGCCAGCACCAAAGGGGGGGGCTCCCTCCAATATAGCAATCAGCCCCAGCATTTT
j_call: TRBJ2-5; d_call: NA; cdr3_length: 13; clone_size: many; v_call: TRBV10-2; cdr3_aa: CASNSPGAETQYF; cdr3_nt: TGCGCCAGCAATTCCCCGGGGGCAGAGACCCAGTACTTC
j_call: TRBJ2-3; d_call: NA; cdr3_length: 16; clone_size: few; v_call: TRBV5-6; cdr3_aa: CASSFSDSQGWDTQYF; cdr3_nt: TGTGCCAGCAGCTTCTCGGACTCCCAAGGGTGGGATACGCAGTATTTT
j_call: TRBJ2-5; d_call: TRBD1; cdr3_length: 15; clone_size: many; v_call: TRBV7-2; cdr3_aa: CASSQETGGGKTQYF; cdr3_nt: TGTGCCAGCAGCCAAGAGACAGGGGGCGGGAAGACCCAGTACTTC
j_call: TRBJ1-5; d_call: NA; cdr3_length: 11; clone_size: many; v_call: TRBV20-1; cdr3_aa: CSARGGQPQHF; cdr3_nt: TGCAGTGCCCGGGGGGGTCAGCCCCAGCATTTT
j_call: TRBJ2-2; d_call: TRBD1; cdr3_length: 17; clone_size: many; v_call: TRBV28; cdr3_aa: CASSFAGEQGDGGELFF; cdr3_nt: TGTGCCAGCAGTTTCGCGGGTGAACAGGGGGACGGCGGGGAGCTGTTTTTT
j_call: TRBJ1-2; d_call: NA; cdr3_length: 14; clone_size: medium-sized; v_call: TRBV5-1; cdr3_aa: CASSPGTWESGYTF; cdr3_nt: TGCGCCAGCAGCCCGGGTACTTGGGAGAGTGGCTACACCTTC
j_call: TRBJ2-7; d_call: TRBD2; cdr3_length: 15; clone_size: few; v_call: TRBV7-2; cdr3_aa: CASSLSSGGLYEQYF; cdr3_nt: TGTGCCAGCAGCTTATCGTCGGGGGGTCTCTACGAGCAGTACTTC
j_call: TRBJ2-2; d_call: NA; cdr3_length: 14; clone_size: many; v_call: TRBV3-1; cdr3_aa: CASSLAANTGELFF; cdr3_nt: TGTGCCAGCAGCTTAGCGGCGAACACCGGGGAGCTGTTTTTT
j_call: TRBJ2-5; d_call: TRBD2; cdr3_length: 15; clone_size: many; v_call: TRBV7-3; cdr3_aa: CASSLKAGRGETQYF; cdr3_nt: TGTGCCAGCAGCTTAAAAGCGGGGAGGGGAGAGACCCAGTACTTC
j_call: TRBJ1-1; d_call: TRBD1; cdr3_length: 13; clone_size: many; v_call: TRBV28; cdr3_aa: CASRDRGFTEAFF; cdr3_nt: TGTGCCAGCAGGGACAGGGGTTTCACTGAAGCTTTCTTT
j_call: TRBJ2-7; d_call: NA; cdr3_length: 13; clone_size: many; v_call: TRBV5-5; cdr3_aa: CASSLEGTYEQYF; cdr3_nt: TGTGCCAGCAGCTTGGAAGGGACTTACGAGCAGTACTTC
j_call: TRBJ2-7; d_call: NA; cdr3_length: 14; clone_size: many; v_call: TRBV19; cdr3_aa: CASSPPGAFSEQYF; cdr3_nt: TGTGCCAGTTCTCCCCCGGGGGCTTTCTCCGAGCAGTACTTC
j_call: TRBJ1-4; d_call: NA; cdr3_length: 16; clone_size: NA; v_call: TRBV12-3/TRBV12-4; cdr3_aa: CASSLGRADEWEKLFF; cdr3_nt: TGTGCCAGCAGTTTAGGACGGGCGGACGAATGGGAAAAACTGTTTTTT
j_call: TRBJ2-3; d_call: NA; cdr3_length: 14; clone_size: few; v_call: TRBV7-2; cdr3_aa: CASSPEGVPGTQYF; cdr3_nt: TGTGCCAGCAGCCCCGAGGGGGTCCCGGGTACGCAGTATTTT
j_call: TRBJ1-5; d_call: NA; cdr3_length: 17; clone_size: many; v_call: TRBV18; cdr3_aa: CASSSSNINRDNQPQHF; cdr3_nt: TGTGCCAGCTCATCCTCTAATATAAACAGGGACAATCAGCCCCAGCATTTT
j_call: TRBJ2-7; d_call: NA; cdr3_length: 12; clone_size: many; v_call: TRBV7-2; cdr3_aa: CASSLGSYEQYF; cdr3_nt: TGTGCCAGCAGCTTAGGTTCCTACGAGCAGTACTTC
j_call: TRBJ2-7; d_call: NA; cdr3_length: 14; clone_size: few; v_call: TRBV20-1; cdr3_aa: CSATLEGFMNEQYF; cdr3_nt: TGCAGTGCTACTTTGGAGGGGTTCATGAACGAGCAGTACTTC
j_call: TRBJ2-2; d_call: TRBD2; cdr3_length: 18; clone_size: medium-sized; v_call: TRBV28; cdr3_aa: CASSPYVLTSGRGGELFF; cdr3_nt: TGTGCCAGCAGTCCCTACGTTTTAACTAGCGGGAGAGGTGGGGAGCTGTTTTTT
j_call: TRBJ2-7; d_call: TRBD1; cdr3_length: 16; clone_size: many; v_call: TRBV27; cdr3_aa: CASSRKPGTAFYEQYF; cdr3_nt: TGTGCCAGCAGTAGGAAACCCGGGACAGCATTCTACGAGCAGTACTTC
j_call: TRBJ2-1; d_call: NA; cdr3_length: 14; clone_size: NA; v_call: TRBV7-9; cdr3_aa: CASTLRDTINEQFF; cdr3_nt: TGTGCCAGCACCCTACGGGACACCATCAATGAGCAGTTCTTC
j_call: TRBJ2-5; d_call: TRBD2; cdr3_length: 17; clone_size: NA; v_call: TRBV18; cdr3_aa: CASSPPSGGARGETQYF; cdr3_nt: TGTGCCAGCTCACCACCCAGCGGGGGGGCCCGGGGAGAGACCCAGTACTTC
j_call: TRBJ1-1; d_call: NA; cdr3_length: 13; clone_size: NA; v_call: TRBV24-1; cdr3_aa: CATSDSLRTEAFF; cdr3_nt: TGTGCCACCAGTGACAGTCTCCGGACTGAAGCTTTCTTT
j_call: TRBJ2-3; d_call: TRBD1; cdr3_length: 14; clone_size: many; v_call: TRBV7-3; cdr3_aa: CASSPTGVGDTQYF; cdr3_nt: TGTGCCAGCAGTCCAACAGGGGTGGGAGATACGCAGTATTTT
j_call: TRBJ2-5; d_call: NA; cdr3_length: 13; clone_size: NA; v_call: TRBV7-6; cdr3_aa: CASSLTLRETQYF; cdr3_nt: TGTGCCAGCAGCTTGACGCTCAGGGAGACCCAGTACTTC
j_call: TRBJ2-5; d_call: NA; cdr3_length: 13; clone_size: NA; v_call: TRBV9; cdr3_aa: CASSAPPPSPQYF; cdr3_nt: TGTGCCAGCAGCGCACCACCTCCTTCGCCCCAGTACTTC
j_call: TRBJ1-1; d_call: NA; cdr3_length: 14; clone_size: NA; v_call: TRBV3-1; cdr3_aa: CASSSRGGNTEAFF; cdr3_nt: TGTGCCAGCAGCTCTAGGGGGGGGAACACTGAAGCTTTCTTT
j_call: TRBJ2-3; d_call: TRBD2; cdr3_length: 17; clone_size: NA; v_call: TRBV10-2; cdr3_aa: CASSESGTSSVTDTQYF; cdr3_nt: TGCGCCAGCAGTGAGTCAGGGACTAGCTCCGTCACAGATACGCAGTATTTT
j_call: TRBJ2-4; d_call: NA; cdr3_length: 17; clone_size: NA; v_call: TRBV6-2/TRBV6-3; cdr3_aa: CASSSLTQGLAKNIQYF; cdr3_nt: TGTGCCAGCAGCTCCTTGACTCAGGGGTTAGCCAAAAACATTCAGTACTTC
j_call: TRBJ1-6; d_call: NA; cdr3_length: 15; clone_size: many; v_call: TRBV2; cdr3_aa: CASSPLGHYNSPLHF; cdr3_nt: TGTGCCAGCAGTCCCCTGGGACACTATAATTCACCCCTCCACTTT
j_call: TRBJ1-5; d_call: NA; cdr3_length: 13; clone_size: many; v_call: TRBV20-1; cdr3_aa: CSASAGSVQPQHF; cdr3_nt: TGCAGTGCCTCAGCGGGTTCTGTACAGCCCCAGCATTTT
j_call: TRBJ1-5; d_call: NA; cdr3_length: 15; clone_size: few; v_call: TRBV12-3/TRBV12-4; cdr3_aa: CASSFNGQGGQPQHF; cdr3_nt: TGTGCCAGCAGTTTCAATGGGCAGGGAGGCCAGCCCCAGCATTTT
j_call: TRBJ2-3; d_call: TRBD2; cdr3_length: 15; clone_size: medium-sized; v_call: TRBV7-8; cdr3_aa: CASSLPGLATDTQYF; cdr3_nt: TGTGCCAGCAGCTTGCCGGGACTAGCGACAGATACGCAGTATTTT
j_call: TRBJ2-3; d_call: NA; cdr3_length: 13; clone_size: many; v_call: TRBV5-1; cdr3_aa: CASGPQQADTQYF; cdr3_nt: TGCGCCAGCGGTCCCCAACAGGCCGATACGCAGTATTTT
j_call: TRBJ2-7; d_call: NA; cdr3_length: 12; clone_size: NA; v_call: TRBV28; cdr3_aa: CATRAGPYEQYF; cdr3_nt: TGTGCCACCCGGGCAGGTCCCTACGAGCAGTACTTC
j_call: TRBJ2-3; d_call: NA; cdr3_length: 14; clone_size: NA; v_call: TRBV20-1; cdr3_aa: CSADNAGGTDTQYF; cdr3_nt: TGCAGTGCCGACAACGCGGGCGGCACAGATACGCAGTATTTT
j_call: TRBJ1-5; d_call: TRBD1; cdr3_length: 12; clone_size: many; v_call: TRBV28; cdr3_aa: CANGQENQPQHF; cdr3_nt: TGTGCCAACGGACAGGAAAATCAGCCCCAGCATTTT
j_call: TRBJ2-5; d_call: TRBD2; cdr3_length: 15; clone_size: NA; v_call: TRBV18; cdr3_aa: CASSPGAGGQETQYF; cdr3_nt: TGTGCCAGCTCACCTGGAGCGGGAGGCCAAGAGACCCAGTACTTC
j_call: TRBJ1-1; d_call: NA; cdr3_length: 14; clone_size: few; v_call: TRBV5-6; cdr3_aa: CASSFPTANTEAFF; cdr3_nt: TGTGCCAGCAGCTTCCCGACAGCGAACACTGAAGCTTTCTTT